This section outlines one T cell receptor (beta chain) sequence together with its context. Its antigen is unidentified. Sequencing used immunoSEQ multiplex PCR; TCRdb keeps in-frame clones, though not all of them. This repertoire shows 35,000 to 40,000 clones, about 70% found once; its top ten account for 16%. The CDR3 has 17 amino acids. Germline lookup yields CDR1 SGHAT and CDR2 FQDESV (reference sequence). V was clipped by 2 bases and J by 1 base, with 16 bases between them. This sample was included in a study of cytotoxic CD8 clonotypes in ibrutinib-treated CLL. On the study more broadly: Around 25 partial and 2 complete responses; at median approximately 68 months, approximately 14 remitted, roughly 12 progressed.

Overall study results and limits: Clonality was higher at ibrutinib response and returned toward baseline at progression.

The origin of this receptor is a human donor with chronic lymphocytic leukemia. The V call is TRBV11-1, the J call TRBJ2-3; perhaps TRBD2 as D (6 bases). The starting material was PBMCs, obtained at disease progression, from a patient treated with ibrutinib. The CDR3 DNA is TGTGCCAGCAGCTTACCGACTGGGGGGTTCGGCACAGATACGCAGTATTTT. Its protein is CASSLPTGGFGTDTQYF.